These T cell receptor beta chains were read from a single sample in a study of monozygotic twins with inflammatory bowel disease. TCRdb processed the 5' RACE reads again and assigns one entry to each CDR3 protein, with no DNA. This sample's table has around 400,000 distinct CDR3 sequences. The sequenced sample was blood. Every receptor here comes from a human donor with ulcerative colitis or Crohn's disease, or a healthy co-twin of an affected twin (not recorded which). The CDR3 runs from the conserved cysteine through the conserved F or W.

length,J,V,CDR3
13,TRBJ2-2,TRBV19,CASSTRPTGELFF
15,TRBJ1-2,TRBV5-4,CASSLSEGLISGYTF
15,TRBJ1-6,TRBV25-1,CASSGDSTYNSPLHF
14,TRBJ2-3,TRBV7-9,CASSFEKSTDTQYF
15,TRBJ2-1,TRBV20-1,CSAAGGTVSYNEQFF
13,TRBJ2-5,TRBV20-1,CSARGTGLETQYF
16,TRBJ1-4,TRBV20-1,CSARDPRDSGYEKLFF
13,TRBJ2-5,TRBV5-5,CASSLRGLETQYF
17,TRBJ2-3,TRBV7-3,CASSSPPGLAGADTQYF
15,TRBJ2-2,TRBV9,CASSVAQRGTGELFF
15,TRBJ2-5,TRBV6-2/TRBV6-3,CASRDIRTSGETQYF
16,TRBJ2-2,TRBV19,CASSPSGGAGTGELFF
15,TRBJ2-1,TRBV5-1,CASSLEAGGHYEQFF
16,TRBJ2-5,TRBV4-3,CASSPRTGVTQETQYF
16,TRBJ1-1,TRBV5-4,CASSPGGTRGQGEAFF
13,TRBJ1-3,TRBV7-2,CASGQGSGNTIYF
15,TRBJ2-5,TRBV7-8,CASSLGTTEKETQYF
18,TRBJ2-3,TRBV11-2,CASSLMGASGSGTDTQYF
17,TRBJ2-5,TRBV13,CASSLFRGGGFVETQYF
17,TRBJ2-1,TRBV19,CASTGRPGQGNYNEQFF
13,TRBJ2-5,TRBV5-1,CASSFEQLPTQYF
17,TRBJ2-2,TRBV3-1,CASSQRASGSAYGELFF
13,TRBJ1-2,TRBV7-3,CASSIGTGGGYTF
14,TRBJ2-7,TRBV19,CASSSGGTSYEQYF
12,TRBJ1-1,TRBV6-6,CASGTANTEAFF
16,TRBJ1-5,TRBV20-1,CSAFGQGRKSNQPQHF
13,TRBJ1-1,TRBV29-1,CSVDTSMNTEAFF
12,TRBJ2-5,TRBV5-1,CASTREAETQYF
11,TRBJ2-7,TRBV20-1,CSASMVYEQYF
12,TRBJ1-6,TRBV28,CASTPNSSPLHF
14,TRBJ1-6,TRBV7-9,CASSLDGGLSPLHF
14,TRBJ2-2,TRBV27,CASTQRRLSGELFF
14,TRBJ1-5,TRBV12-3/TRBV12-4,CASSLGDTPEPQHF
14,TRBJ1-6,TRBV7-3,CASSFHGVGSPLHF
15,TRBJ2-6,TRBV6-1,CASSRTGIGANVLTF
15,TRBJ1-1,TRBV2,CASRTTGLMNTEAFF
18,TRBJ2-7,TRBV24-1,CATSDFEGRDDGIYEQYF
13,TRBJ2-7,TRBV2,CASSLRDRERKYF
17,TRBJ1-3,TRBV5-1,CASSLVRPGASGNTIYF
12,TRBJ2-1,TRBV7-2,CASSPLRDRGFF
13,TRBJ1-1,TRBV6-2/TRBV6-3,CASWDIMNTEAFF
13,TRBJ2-1,TRBV5-1,CASSFSGVYEQFF
14,TRBJ2-1,TRBV5-4,CASSFIGRGNEQFF
15,TRBJ1-2,TRBV5-1,CASSYTGTANYGYTF
15,TRBJ2-3,TRBV15,CATSRVGPITDTQYF
13,TRBJ1-2,TRBV5-5,CASSRLDREGYTF